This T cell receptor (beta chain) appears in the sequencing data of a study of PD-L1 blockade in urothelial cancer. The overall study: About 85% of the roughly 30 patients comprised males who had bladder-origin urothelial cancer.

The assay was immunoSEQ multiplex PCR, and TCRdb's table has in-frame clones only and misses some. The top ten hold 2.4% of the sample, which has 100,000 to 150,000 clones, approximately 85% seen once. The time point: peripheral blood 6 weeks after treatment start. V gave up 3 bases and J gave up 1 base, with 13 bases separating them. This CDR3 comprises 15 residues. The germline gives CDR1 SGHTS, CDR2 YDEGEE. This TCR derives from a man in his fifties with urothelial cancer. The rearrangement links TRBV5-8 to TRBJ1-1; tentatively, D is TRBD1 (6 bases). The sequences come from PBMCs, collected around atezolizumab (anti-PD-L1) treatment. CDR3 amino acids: CASSSADSQNTEAFF. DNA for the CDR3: TGTGCCAGCAGCTCGGCGGACAGCCAGAACACTGAAGCTTTCTTT.